Below, 9 T cell receptor beta chains from the same sample are listed, as sequenced in a study of cytomegalovirus exposure and HLA in healthy donors. PCR amplification relied on 60 Vbeta primers (plus 13 Jbeta primers). Data came from immunoSEQ multiplex PCR; TCRdb stores just in-frame clones and leaves some out. This table holds around 270,000 clones, roughly 80% found once. The sequenced sample consisted of PBMCs. Receptor source: a girl aged 2 to 9 in good health and CMV-seronegative.

This clone has only a few counts. V and J are TRBV4-2 and TRBJ2-7; D may be TRBD2 (7 bases). This CDR3 spans 15 amino acids. With 4 bases removed from V and 3 bases from J, the gap between germline ends came to 16 bases. Germline lookup yields CDR1 LGHNA and CDR2 YNFKEQ. The CDR3 protein is CASSPGLDRLYEQYF. CDR3 bases: TGTGCCAGCAGCCCCGGACTAGACAGGCTCTACGAGCAGTACTTC.

As regards this clone: Germline and junction disagree at one end, which may indicate a read error. The chain joins TRBV20-1 to TRBJ1-2; weak D call: TRBD1 (5 bases). Germline-derived CDR1 and CDR2 are DFQATT and SNEGSKA (reference sequence). CDR3 length equals 9 residues. CDR3 bases: TGCAGTGCTTATGACAGTCGGCTCTTC. This translates into CSAYDSRLF.

This clone showed up just once. CDR3 sequence reads: CASSLTFSTNTGELFF. CDR3 nucleotide sequence: TGTGCCAGCTCTCTTACCTTTTCTACGAACACCGGGGAGCTGTTTTTT. The chain has TRBV9 and TRBJ2-2; D remains unclear. The CDR3 has 16 amino acids. Trimming stripped 7 bases from V and 0 bases from J, with 16 bases between. CDR1 is SGDLS, CDR2 YYNGEE, per germline.

The DNA of the CDR3 is TGCGCCAGCAGCTTGGCCTGGAGGGGCCAGACTAACTATGGCTACACCTTC. Amino acid sequence: CASSLAWRGQTNYGYTF. The chain carries TRBV5-1 and TRBJ1-2, with D possibly being TRBD1 (5 bases). From germline, CDR1 is SGHRS and CDR2 YFSETQ. CDR3 length: 17 amino acids. Trimming removed 0 bases from V and 0 bases from J, with 15 bases in between. Complete variable domain (other parts from reference TRBV5-1 and TRBJ1-2): KAGVTQTPRYLIKTRGQQVTLSCSPISGHRSVSWYQQTPGQGLQFLFEYFSETQRNKGNFPGRFSGRQFSNSRSEMNVSTLELGDSALYLCASSLAWRGQTNYGYTFGSGTRLTVV.

The chain has TRBV9 and TRBJ2-5; D remains unclear. Per germline, CDR1 SGDLS and CDR2 YYNGEE. This CDR3 contains 14 residues. Trimming cost V 0 bases and J 4 bases, with 10 bases left between them. CDR3 sequence: CASSVGRGAETQYF. In DNA, the CDR3 is TGTGCCAGCAGCGTAGGGAGAGGAGCAGAGACCCAGTACTTC.

J is TRBJ2-1 and V is TRBV6-1, with TRBD2 matching 11 bases. V dropped 2 bases and J dropped 4; count of bases not matched to a gene: 4. This CDR3 has 16 amino acids. Germline-derived CDR1 and CDR2 are MNHNS and SASEGT. The CDR3 region has the DNA TGTGCCAGCAGTGAACTAGCGGGGGGCCTTTACAATGAGCAGTTCTTC. Amino acid sequence: CASSELAGGLYNEQFF.

The CDR3 DNA sequence: TGTGCCAGCAGCGTCTACAATGAGCAGTTCTTC. Translated, it gives CASSVYNEQFF. This chain links TRBV6-5 with TRBJ2-1; no definite D call. Trimming removed 6 bases at V and 3 bases at J, with 3 bases between. CDR3 length: 11 amino acids. Germline lookup yields CDR1 MNHEY and CDR2 SVGAGI.

The chain joins TRBV4-1 to TRBJ2-7; possible D gene TRBD2, 6 bases. The CDR3 has 14 amino acids. V dropped 0 bases and J dropped 6 bases, with 12 bases sitting between them. Germline assignment: CDR1 MGHRA and CDR2 YSYEKL. This CDR3 reads CASSQDRGTGEQYF. The DNA of the CDR3 is TGCGCCAGCAGCCAAGATCGGGGGACGGGCGAGCAGTACTTC.

The CDR3 DNA reads as TGTGCCAGCAGCTTGGTGACTAGCGGGAAAGGGACCGGGGAGCTGTTTTTT. This encodes CASSLVTSGKGTGELFF. The V gene is TRBV5-5, the J gene TRBJ2-2, with 11 bases matching TRBD2. Germline trimming cut 0 bases from V and 5 bases from J; bases unmatched to any gene: 6. There are 17 residues in the CDR3. Germline V gene sequence: CDR1 SGHKS, CDR2 YYEKEE (reference sequence).